The 18 T cell receptor beta chains below were found in one sample sequenced in a study of blood T cell repertoires in COVID-19. TCRdb's table, derived via immunoSEQ multiplex PCR, lists solely in-frame clones and lacks some. This table holds 150,000 or so clones, more than 75% found once. The sequencing input was peripheral blood. The receptors originated from a woman between 65 and 79 years old with COVID-19, enrolled during active disease.

This chain connects TRBV4-2 to TRBJ2-3, with 10 bases identical to TRBD2. The CDR3 has 15 residues. Germline V gene lookup returns CDR1 LGHNA and CDR2 YNFKEQ. V shed 4 bases, J shed 4 bases, and the junction held 5 bases outside the gene matches. In nucleotides, the CDR3 is TGTGCCAGCAGCCTAGCGGGGGGCGGTGCAGATACGCAGTATTTT. It codes for CASSLAGGGADTQYF.

The chain recombines TRBV5-6 with TRBJ2-7; 9 positions match TRBD1. Germline V gene data show CDR1 as SGHDT and CDR2 as YYEEEE. V shed 4 bases and J 0 bases; nucleotides not matched to a gene: 5. This CDR3 has 15 amino acids. The CDR3 coding sequence is TGTGCCAGCAGCGTCGGGACAGGGCCCTCCTACGAGCAGTACTTC. Translated, it gives CASSVGTGPSYEQYF. The whole variable domain, remainder taken from reference TRBV5-6 and TRBJ2-7, is DAGVTQSPTHLIKTRGQQVTLRCSPKSGHDTVSWYQQALGQGPQFIFQYYEEEERQRGNFPDRFSGHQFPNYSSELNVNALLLGDSALYLCASSVGTGPSYEQYFGPGTRLTVT.

This chain connects TRBV19 to TRBJ1-1; D is possibly TRBD1 (6 bases). CDR1 is LNHDA, CDR2 SQIVND, per germline (reference sequence). CDR3 size: 16 residues. The germline V and J ends were trimmed by 3 bases and 8 bases, with 22 bases remaining between them. The CDR3 loop is CASSIQGRARSVEAFF. Here the CDR3 DNA reads TGTGCCAGTAGTATTCAGGGGAGGGCCCGCTCAGTAGAAGCTTTCTTT.

The genes are TRBV5-5 and TRBJ1-1; 9 bases line up with TRBD1. Germline V gene sequence: CDR1 SGHKS, CDR2 YYEKEE (reference sequence). The CDR3 has 13 residues. V lost 3 bases, J lost 5 bases, and 2 bases stayed unmatched. CDR3 residues: CASSWTGDTEAFF. The CDR3 bases are TGTGCCAGCAGCTGGACAGGGGATACTGAAGCTTTCTTT.

V and J are TRBV7-8 and TRBJ2-1; D is undetermined. This CDR3 is 12 amino acids long. V dropped 1 base and J dropped 10 bases, with 8 bases sitting between them. Germline CDR1 SGHVS, CDR2 FQNEAQ. CDR3 residues: CASSLVRWEQFF. In nucleotides, the CDR3 is TGTGCCAGCAGCTTAGTGAGGTGGGAGCAGTTCTTC.

This clone appeared a few times. The chain recombines TRBV7-9 with TRBJ1-3, with D uncertain. The germline CDR1 and CDR2 sequences are SEHNR and FQNEAQ (reference sequence). Trimming pared 3 bases from V and 7 bases from J, leaving 7 bases between. There are 12 residues in the CDR3. CDR3: CASSFASNTIYF. CDR3 sequence (DNA): TGTGCCAGCAGCTTCGCGTCGAACACCATATATTTT.

The CDR3 DNA sequence: TGCGCCAGCAGCTCCATAGCGGGGGGGGCCCACGAGCAGTACTTC. As protein: CASSSIAGGAHEQYF. The chain has TRBV5-1 and TRBJ2-7, with TRBD2 identical over 11 bases. This CDR3 spans 15 amino acids. Germline loops: CDR1 SGHRS, CDR2 YFSETQ. V dropped 3 bases and J dropped 5; count of bases not matched to a gene: 7.

J is TRBJ1-6 and V is TRBV2; the match to TRBD1 covers 9 bases. The junction had 4 bases not matched to a gene; V was cut back by 3 bases and J by 7 bases. CDR1 SNHLY and CDR2 FYNNEI come from the germline V gene. This CDR3 region has 15 residues. In DNA form, the CDR3 reads TGTGCCAGCAGTGAGAGGACAGGGGAAAATTCACCCCTCCACTTT. Its protein product is CASSERTGENSPLHF.

The chain combines TRBV19 with TRBJ1-2, with 8 bases aligning to TRBD1. Germline CDR1 is LNHDA and CDR2 is SQIVND (reference sequence). The CDR3 runs 15 residues. After removal of 4 bases from V and 4 bases from J, the junction contained 8 bases not matched to a gene. Here the CDR3 DNA reads TGTGCCAGTAGTAGAGCTTCAACAGGGGGCTATGGCTACACCTTC. Translated: CASSRASTGGYGYTF.

V and J are TRBV19 and TRBJ2-1, with 12 bases lining up with TRBD1. V dropped 3 bases and J dropped 0; count of bases not matched to a gene: 9. Germline lookup yields CDR1 LNHDA and CDR2 SQIVND (reference sequence). The CDR3 contains 19 residues. CDR3 residues: CASSIRGQGAISSYNEQFF. CDR3 sequence (DNA): TGTGCCAGTAGTATTAGGGGACAGGGGGCGATTAGCTCCTACAATGAGCAGTTCTTC.

This clone was recorded once. The chain employs TRBV12-2 and TRBJ2-7; the table's D call TRBD2 went unverified against the DNA. TRBV12-2 is a recognized pseudogene. The CDR3 runs 15 residues. The DNA for the CDR3 is TGTGCAAGTCGCTTCTCCTTAACCAGCGGCTACGAGCAGTACTTC. This gives the protein CASRFSLTSGYEQYF.

The chain is built from TRBV7-9 and TRBJ1-5; 7 bases are a match to TRBD1. V lost 2 bases to trimming and J lost 6 bases; unmatched junction nucleotides: 4. Looked up from germline, CDR1 is SEHNR and CDR2 is FQNEAQ (reference sequence). The CDR3 totals 14 residues. CDR3 sequence: CASSLQGESQPQHF. The CDR3 region has the DNA TGTGCCAGCAGCTTACAGGGGGAAAGTCAGCCCCAGCATTTT.

This clone was seen a handful of times. The V call is TRBV5-1, the J call TRBJ2-7, with unresolved D. Germline V gene sequence: CDR1 SGHRS, CDR2 YFSETQ. This CDR3 is built from 14 residues. The V end lost 0 bases, the J end lost 2 bases, and 9 bases lay between the germline ends. This CDR3 is CASSLVGATYEQYF. The CDR3 bases are TGCGCCAGCAGCTTGGTAGGAGCCACCTACGAGCAGTACTTC.

The rearrangement links TRBV3-1 (or the pseudogene TRBV3-2) to TRBJ2-2; 8 bases map to TRBD2. The CDR3 runs to 16 residues. V gave up 2 bases and J gave up 0 bases; unmatched junction bases: 2. The germline gives CDR1 LGHDT, CDR2 YNNKEL (reference sequence). In DNA form, the CDR3 reads TGTGCCAGCAGCCAATCAGCGGGGGCGAACACCGGGGAGCTGTTTTTT. Translation gives CASSQSAGANTGELFF.

The J gene is TRBJ2-2, the V gene TRBV20-1, with D possibly TRBD1 on 6 matching bases. Between the trimmed V and J ends, which lost 3 bases and 1 base, there was a span of 12 bases. The CDR3 runs to 15 residues. The germline CDR1 and CDR2 sequences are DFQATT and SNEGSKA (reference sequence). For the CDR3, the DNA is TGCAGTGCTAGTTTCAACAGGGTGAACACCGGGGAGCTGTTTTTT. This translates into CSASFNRVNTGELFF.

The chain is built from TRBV28 and TRBJ1-5; D is ambiguous. The CDR3 spans 18 residues. Looked up from germline, CDR1 is MDHEN and CDR2 is SYDVKM. The V end lost 6 bases, the J end lost 0 bases, and 21 bases lay between the germline ends. CDR3 nucleotides: TGTGCCAGCAGCCTACCGGGTGGCAGCGAGTATAGCAATCAGCCCCAGCATTTT. As protein: CASSLPGGSEYSNQPQHF.

The V gene is TRBV3-1 (or the pseudogene TRBV3-2), the J gene TRBJ2-7, with D hard to call. There are 12 residues in the CDR3. V was pared by 3 bases and J by 5 bases, with 8 bases between. From germline, CDR1 is LGHDT and CDR2 YNNKEL (reference sequence). This CDR3 is CASSHLSNEQYF. In DNA, the CDR3 is TGTGCCAGCAGCCATCTTAGTAACGAGCAGTACTTC.

V gene TRBV7-3 combines with J gene TRBJ2-1; 8 bases match TRBD1. J was trimmed by 6 bases and V by 1 base; bases with no gene match: 5. CDR3 length: 15 residues. CDR1 and CDR2 (germline): SGHTA, FQGTGA. The CDR3 DNA reads TGTGCCAGCAGCTTAAATCCAGGGGGCATCAATGAGCAGTTCTTC. This sequence encodes CASSLNPGGINEQFF.